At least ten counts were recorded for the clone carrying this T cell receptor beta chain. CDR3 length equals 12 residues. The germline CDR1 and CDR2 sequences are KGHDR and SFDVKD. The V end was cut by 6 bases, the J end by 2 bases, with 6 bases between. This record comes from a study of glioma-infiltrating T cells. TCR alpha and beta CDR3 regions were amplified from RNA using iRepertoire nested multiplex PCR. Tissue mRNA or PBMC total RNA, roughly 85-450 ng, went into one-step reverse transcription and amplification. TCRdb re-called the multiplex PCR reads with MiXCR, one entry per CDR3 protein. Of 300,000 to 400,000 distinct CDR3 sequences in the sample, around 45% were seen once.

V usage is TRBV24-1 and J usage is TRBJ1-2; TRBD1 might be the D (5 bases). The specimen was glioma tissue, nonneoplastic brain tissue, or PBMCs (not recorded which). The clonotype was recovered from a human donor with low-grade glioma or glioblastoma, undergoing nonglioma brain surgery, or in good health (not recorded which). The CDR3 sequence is CATSTGNYGYTF. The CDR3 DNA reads TGTGCCACCAGTACAGGAAACTATGGCTACACCTTC.